The 14 T cell receptor beta chains below were found in one sample sequenced in a study of persistence of HIV-infected CD4 T cells. The antigens these receptors bind are not known. The immunoSEQ assay was version 4, run in survey mode. The data were produced by immunoSEQ multiplex PCR, yet TCRdb's version contains in-frame clones alone and is incomplete. The repertoire holds 35,000 to 55,000 clones, about 88% seen once, with approximately 0.45% in the top ten. Anti-CD3/anti-CD28 beads served as a nonspecific positive control stimulus. Responding CD4+ T cells were sorted by upregulation of both CD40 ligand and CD69. The specimen was CD4+ T cells sorted from PBMCs after approximately 18-hour stimulation, collected from a patient who received antiretroviral therapy. The receptors here all came from an adult woman with HIV who was CMV-seropositive.

This clone has just a few counts. J is TRBJ2-5 and V is TRBV7-3; D gene unclear. Trimming cost V 1 base and J 2 bases, with 11 bases left between them. Germline V CDR1 and CDR2: SGHTA, FQGTGA. The CDR3 length is 15 residues. In DNA, the CDR3 is TGTGCCAGCAGCTTAATGTCGGGTCTTCAAGAGACCCAGTACTTC. Amino acids: CASSLMSGLQETQYF.

CDR3 bases: TGTGCCAGCAGTTACTCACGGTTATCTACCTACGAGCAGTACTTC. Protein: CASSYSRLSTYEQYF. V gene TRBV6-6 combines with J gene TRBJ2-7; no reliable D call. CDR1 is MNHNY, CDR2 SVGAGI, per germline (reference sequence). The germline V and J ends were trimmed by 0 bases and 2 bases, with 11 bases remaining between them. CDR3 length: 15 amino acids.

The CDR3 bases are TGCGCCAGCAAGGAACCTTTAGACACTGAAGCTTTCTTT. Translation: CASKEPLDTEAFF. This chain uses TRBV5-1 with TRBJ1-1; D is uncertain. Germline-derived CDR1 and CDR2 are SGHRS and YFSETQ. The V and J ends lost 6 bases and 3 bases respectively, with 12 bases between them. The CDR3 totals 13 residues.

CDR3 sequence (DNA): TGTGCCAGCAGACGGGAAAGTGGAAAACTGTTTTTT. As protein: CASRRESGKLFF. The chain joins TRBV9 to TRBJ1-4; D not certain. The CDR3 loop spans 12 amino acids. Trimming shortened V by 5 bases and J by 10 bases, and 12 bases separated the two germline ends. In germline, CDR1 is SGDLS, CDR2 YYNGEE. The whole variable domain, remainder taken from reference TRBV9 and TRBJ1-4, is DSGVTQTPKHLITATGQRVTLRCSPRSGDLSVYWYQQSLDQGLQFLIQYYNGEERAKGNILERFSAQQFPDLHSELNLSSLELGDSALYFCASRRESGKLFFGSGTQLSVL.

The rearrangement links TRBV2 to TRBJ2-5; TRBD1 agrees at 9 bases. The CDR3 is 13 residues long. With 4 bases clipped from V and 10 bases from J, the junction kept 7 bases outside the gene matches. Germline V CDR1 and CDR2: SNHLY, FYNNEI. The CDR3 DNA sequence: TGTGCCAGCAGTGGGGGACAGGGCGGGAACCAGTACTTC. Its protein product is CASSGGQGGNQYF.

This clone was observed a single time. The rearrangement links TRBV6-7 to TRBJ2-7; 7 nucleotides agree with TRBD2. TRBV6-7 is treated as an ORF (open reading frame) with a function not yet certain. There are 16 residues in the CDR3. Trimming at V came to 0 bases and at J to 5 bases, leaving 10 bases not matched to a gene. The CDR3 loop reads CASSYSSAGEVDEQYV. Written as DNA, the CDR3 is TGTGCCAGCAGTTACTCGAGCGCGGGGGAGGTAGACGAGCAGTACGTC.

This clone occurred once. The chain joins TRBV5-6 to TRBJ1-5; 7 bases align to TRBD1. The trim removed 4 bases at V and 4 bases at J, leaving 11 bases unmatched. Germline values: CDR1 SGHDT, CDR2 YYEEEE. The CDR3 has 16 amino acids. CDR3 amino acids: CASSLIQDRQNQPQHF. As DNA, the CDR3 is TGTGCCAGCAGCCTTATCCAGGACAGGCAAAATCAGCCCCAGCATTTT.

The genes are TRBV29-1 and TRBJ2-3, with D possibly matching TRBD2 (5 bases). Germline CDR1 reads SQVTM; CDR2 reads ANQGSEA. The CDR3 has 13 residues. V dropped 6 bases and J dropped 4 bases, with 14 bases sitting between them. The CDR3 nucleotides read TGCAGCGTCTCCTCTCGCGGGCCAGATACGCAGTATTTT. Its protein product is CSVSSRGPDTQYF.

Only a few counts were recorded for this clone. V and J are TRBV6-6 and TRBJ2-3; D remains unclear. The CDR3 has 15 residues. Germline V CDR1 and CDR2: MNHNY, SVGAGI (reference sequence). V shed 6 bases and J shed 0 bases, with 13 bases lying between them. The CDR3 region is CASRPFQGSTDTQYF. The CDR3 DNA sequence: TGTGCCAGCAGACCCTTCCAAGGTAGCACAGATACGCAGTATTTT.

This chain joins TRBV19 and TRBJ2-2; tentative D call: TRBD2 (6 bases). Looked up from germline, CDR1 is LNHDA and CDR2 is SQIVND (reference sequence). Trimming removed 3 bases from V and 3 bases from J, with 11 bases in between. The CDR3 is made up of 15 amino acids. This CDR3 reads CASSMGGLDTGELFF. CDR3 nucleotides: TGTGCCAGTAGTATGGGGGGTTTGGACACCGGGGAGCTGTTTTTT.

The sample holds one count of this clone. The chain is built from TRBV2 and TRBJ1-2; TRBD1 agrees at 9 bases. V gave up 6 bases and J gave up 8 bases; unmatched junction bases: 10. This CDR3 has 14 residues. Germline lookup yields CDR1 SNHLY and CDR2 FYNNEI. CDR3 DNA: TGTGCCAGCAGACGACTGGGACAGGGTAGAGGCTACACCTTC. This sequence encodes CASRRLGQGRGYTF.

This chain joins TRBV30 and TRBJ2-1, with a possible D match to TRBD2 (6 bases). The germline CDR1 and CDR2 sequences are GTSNPN and SVGIG (reference sequence). The CDR3 covers 15 residues. Between the trimmed V and J ends, which lost 3 bases and 0 bases, there was a span of 12 bases. The CDR3 bases are TGTGCCTGGAGGCATTACGGGAGCTCCTACAATGAGCAGTTCTTC. This encodes CAWRHYGSSYNEQFF.

The CDR3 region is CAWSVGSGQPQHF. In nucleotides, the CDR3 is TGTGCCTGGAGTGTAGGATCCGGTCAGCCCCAGCATTTT. The V call is TRBV30, the J call TRBJ1-5, with D unclear. This CDR3 comprises 13 residues. Per the germline V gene, CDR1 is GTSNPN and CDR2 is SVGIG (reference sequence). Deletions cut 0 bases from V and 6 bases from J, with 9 bases between.

This clone occurred once. The rearrangement links TRBV7-2 to TRBJ1-1; 7 nucleotides match TRBD1. The germline V gene has CDR1 SGHTA and CDR2 FQGNSA. The CDR3 spans 13 residues. The V segment lost 6 bases and the J segment 5 bases; nucleotides outside the gene matches: 6. CDR3 nucleotides: TGTGCCAGCAGTTGGAGACAGGGAACTGAAGCTTTCTTT. Protein: CASSWRQGTEAFF.